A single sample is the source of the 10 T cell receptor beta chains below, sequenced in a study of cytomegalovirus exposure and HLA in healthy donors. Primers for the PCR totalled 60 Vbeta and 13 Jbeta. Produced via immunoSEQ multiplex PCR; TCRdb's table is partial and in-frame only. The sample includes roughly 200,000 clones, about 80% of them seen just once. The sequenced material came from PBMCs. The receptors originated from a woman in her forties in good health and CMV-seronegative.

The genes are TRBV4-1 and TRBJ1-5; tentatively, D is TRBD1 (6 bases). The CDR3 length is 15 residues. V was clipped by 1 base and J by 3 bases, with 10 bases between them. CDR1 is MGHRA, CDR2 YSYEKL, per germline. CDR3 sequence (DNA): TGCGCCAGCAGCCAAGTGGGGGGGCCCAATCAGCCCCAGCATTTT. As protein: CASSQVGGPNQPQHF.

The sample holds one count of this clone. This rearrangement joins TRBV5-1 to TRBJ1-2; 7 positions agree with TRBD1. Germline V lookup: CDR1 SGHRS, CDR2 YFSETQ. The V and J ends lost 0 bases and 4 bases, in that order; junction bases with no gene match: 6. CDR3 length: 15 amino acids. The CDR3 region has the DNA TGCGCCAGCAGCTTGGCGACAGGGCTCAGCTATGGCTACACCTTC. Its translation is CASSLATGLSYGYTF.

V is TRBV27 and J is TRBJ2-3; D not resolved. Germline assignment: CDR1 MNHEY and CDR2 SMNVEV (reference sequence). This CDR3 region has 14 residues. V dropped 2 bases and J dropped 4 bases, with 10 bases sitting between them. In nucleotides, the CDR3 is TGTGCCAGCAGTTTAGTTCGTGTCGCAGATACGCAGTATTTT. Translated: CASSLVRVADTQYF.

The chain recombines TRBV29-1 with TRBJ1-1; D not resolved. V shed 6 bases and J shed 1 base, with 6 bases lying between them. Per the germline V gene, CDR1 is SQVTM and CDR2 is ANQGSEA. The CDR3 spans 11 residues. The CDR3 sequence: CSVQRNTEAFF. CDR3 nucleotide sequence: TGCAGCGTACAGAGGAACACTGAAGCTTTCTTT.

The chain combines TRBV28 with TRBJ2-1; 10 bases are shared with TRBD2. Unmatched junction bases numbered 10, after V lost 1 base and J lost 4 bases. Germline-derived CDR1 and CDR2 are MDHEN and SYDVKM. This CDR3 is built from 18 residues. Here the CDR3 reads CASSLSRRILAGYNEQFF. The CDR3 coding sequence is TGTGCCAGCAGTTTATCAAGAAGGATACTAGCGGGGTACAATGAGCAGTTCTTC.

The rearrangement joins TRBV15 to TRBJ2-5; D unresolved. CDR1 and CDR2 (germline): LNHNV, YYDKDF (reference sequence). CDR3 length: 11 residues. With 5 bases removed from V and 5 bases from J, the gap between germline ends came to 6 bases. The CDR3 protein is CATSVGETQYF. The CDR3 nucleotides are TGTGCCACCAGCGTCGGGGAGACCCAGTACTTC.

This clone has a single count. The CDR3 is CAISAPGDYGYTF. Written as DNA, the CDR3 is TGTGCCATCAGTGCGCCAGGCGACTATGGCTACACCTTC. The chain couples TRBV10-3 to TRBJ1-2; D call uncertain. The CDR3 extends over 13 amino acids. Per germline, CDR1 ENHRY and CDR2 SYGVKD. Between the trimmed V and J ends, which lost 4 bases and 3 bases, there was a span of 9 bases.

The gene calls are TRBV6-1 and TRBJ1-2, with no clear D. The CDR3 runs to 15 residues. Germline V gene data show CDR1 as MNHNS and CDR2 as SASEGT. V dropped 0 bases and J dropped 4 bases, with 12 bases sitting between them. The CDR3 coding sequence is TGTGCCAGCAGTGAAGCGCCTGGCAGCGGCTATGGCTACACCTTC. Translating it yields CASSEAPGSGYGYTF.

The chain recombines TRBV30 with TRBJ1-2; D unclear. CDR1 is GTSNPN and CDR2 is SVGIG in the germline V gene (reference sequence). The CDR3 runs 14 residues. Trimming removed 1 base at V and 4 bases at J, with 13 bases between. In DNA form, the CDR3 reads TGTGCCTGGAGTGCCGGGTTTCGGGGCTATGGCTACACCTTC. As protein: CAWSAGFRGYGYTF.

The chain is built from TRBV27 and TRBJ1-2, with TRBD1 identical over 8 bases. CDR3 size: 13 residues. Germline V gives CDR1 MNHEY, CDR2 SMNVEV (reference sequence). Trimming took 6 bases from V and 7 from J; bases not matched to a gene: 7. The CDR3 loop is CASSSRGRLGYTF. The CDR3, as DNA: TGTGCCAGCAGCTCCAGGGGGCGACTTGGCTACACCTTC.